Given below is one T cell receptor beta chain in context. The antigen remains undetermined. In each case, RNA was isolated and then reverse transcribed into cDNA as the sequencing template. TCRdb keeps only in-frame clones here, not all; method: immunoSEQ multiplex PCR. The sample consists of under 200,000 clones, roughly 60% of them appearing once. The treatment is: oral pan-JAK inhibitor, 5-10 mg twice daily. From germline, CDR1 is MNHEY and CDR2 SVGAGI. The CDR3 runs to 15 residues. V was shortened by 0 bases and J by 5 bases, with 10 bases between the two germline ends. The data were obtained in a study of CD8+ T cells in alopecia areata. Study-level background: Those treated were given oral tofacitinib at 5 to 10 mg twice daily. Study-wide points: Whereas mice showed it more clearly, TCR sharing across patients was murkier, possibly because of HLA.

The rearrangement joins TRBV6-5 to TRBJ2-2; D is ambiguous. The sample in question was CD4+ T cells sorted from blood, obtained at week 24, from a patient treated with tofacitinib. This TCR came from a human donor with alopecia areata. CDR3 in DNA: TGTGCCAGCAGTTACTCGACCGGACGAACCGGGGAGCTGTTTTTT. Protein: CASSYSTGRTGELFF.